A single T cell receptor beta chain is shown here with its context. This sample is part of a study of cytomegalovirus exposure and HLA in healthy donors. Germline CDR1 is MNHEY and CDR2 is SMNVEV (reference sequence). This CDR3 is built from 13 residues. The V and J ends lost 5 bases and 8 bases, in that order; junction bases with no gene match: 8. The PCR ran on 60 Vbeta and 13 Jbeta primers. Measured with immunoSEQ multiplex PCR; TCRdb has only the in-frame clones, and not every one. This table has 220,000 or so clones, 65% to 75% appearing once. What was sequenced was PBMCs. The receptor's source is a woman under 40 in good health and CMV-seronegative. The chain combines TRBV27 with TRBJ1-2; 7 bases line up with TRBD1. The CDR3 sequence: CASSLDRAGGYTF. As DNA, the CDR3 is TGTGCCAGCAGTCTAGACAGGGCGGGGGGCTACACCTTC.